Presented here are 18 T cell receptor beta chains from one specimen sequenced in a study of CD8+CD57+ T cells in acquired aplastic anemia. Using genomic DNA as the template, TCR beta VDJ and CDR3 profiling was carried out. TCRdb redid the calling of the reads with MiXCR, one entry per CDR3 protein. The sample lists under 350,000 distinct CDR3 sequences; around three fifths were seen once. Patients picked for sequencing had shown CD8+CD57+ cell expansion detected by flow cytometry. Sequencing used sorted CD4+, CD8+, or CD8+CD57+ T cells (not recorded which) from PBMCs. The source is a human donor with aplastic anemia.

This chain connects TRBV7-8 to TRBJ1-3; 9 nucleotides align to TRBD1. The CDR3 is 14 residues long. J lost 5 bases, V lost 4 bases, and 3 bases had no gene match. CDR1 is SGHVS, CDR2 FQNEAQ, per germline. CDR3 coding DNA: TGTGCCAGCAGCTCTGGGACAGGGAGAAACACCATATATTTT. Amino acid sequence: CASSSGTGRNTIYF.

V and J are TRBV10-3 and TRBJ1-2, with 8 bases matching TRBD1. After removal of 7 bases from V and 7 bases from J, the junction contained 11 bases not matched to a gene. This CDR3 comprises 14 residues. Germline-derived CDR1 and CDR2 are ENHRY and SYGVKD. Here the CDR3 DNA reads TGTGCCATCAAGAGGTCAGGGGGCGATGGTGGCTACACCTTC. The encoded protein is CAIKRSGGDGGYTF.

V gene TRBV28 combines with J gene TRBJ2-5, with D possibly matching TRBD2 (5 bases). V lost 7 bases, J lost 2 bases, and 8 bases lay in between. This CDR3 is 12 amino acids long. Germline V gene lookup returns CDR1 MDHEN and CDR2 SYDVKM. DNA of the CDR3: TGTGCCAGCACAGCGGATCAAGAGACCCAGTACTTC. This translates into CASTADQETQYF.

The CDR3: CASLDRQTQYF. The CDR3 DNA reads TGTGCCAGCCTAGACCGACAGACCCAGTACTTC. The gene calls are TRBV2 and TRBJ2-5, with D unresolved. Germline lookup yields CDR1 SNHLY and CDR2 FYNNEI. Deletions cut 8 bases from V and 6 bases from J, with 10 bases between. The CDR3 sequence is 11 residues long.

This clonotype occurred many times. The chain recombines TRBV5-6 with TRBJ2-7, with no clear D. Germline CDR1 SGHDT, CDR2 YYEEEE. V was pared by 4 bases and J by 6 bases, with 8 bases between. The CDR3 totals 11 residues. The CDR3 reads CASSIRAEQYF. The CDR3 DNA sequence: TGTGCCAGCAGCATCCGGGCCGAGCAGTACTTC.

This clonotype came up many times. The rearrangement uses TRBV6-1 and TRBJ1-3, with unresolved D. There are 13 residues in the CDR3. Germline CDR1 and CDR2: MNHNS and SASEGT. V lost 7 bases and J lost 4, with 11 bases in between. This CDR3 is CASKTYSGNTIYF. CDR3 nucleotide sequence: TGTGCCAGCAAAACATATTCAGGAAACACCATATATTTT.

About this clonotype itself: No conserved phenylalanine or tryptophan ends this CDR3, so it is likely a read error. The chain uses TRBV6-1 and TRBJ2-5, with 10 bases that match TRBD1. This CDR3 is 15 amino acids long. The J segment lost 5 bases and the V segment lost 1 base, leaving 4 bases of the junction unmatched. The germline CDR1 and CDR2 sequences are MNHNS and SASEGT. The CDR3 nucleotides read TGTGCCAGCAGTGAAGGGACAGGGGGGTTGGAGACCCAGTACCTC. Amino acid sequence: CASSEGTGGLETQYL.

This rearrangement joins TRBV5-4 to TRBJ2-1; 9 nucleotides line up with TRBD1. Germline loops: CDR1 SGHNT, CDR2 YYREEE (reference sequence). J gave up 9 bases and V 4 bases, and 8 bases lay outside the gene matches. This CDR3 region has 14 residues. CDR3 residues: CASSLQDRGGEQFF. For the CDR3, the DNA is TGTGCCAGCAGCCTCCAGGACAGGGGCGGTGAGCAGTTCTTC.

This clonotype showed up many times. This chain uses TRBV3-1 with TRBJ1-6; D is unresolved. This CDR3 is 15 amino acids long. Germline V gives CDR1 LGHDT, CDR2 YNNKEL (reference sequence). The germline V and J ends were trimmed by 1 base and 7 bases, with 11 bases remaining between them. The CDR3 is CASSQALLINSPLHF. The CDR3 nucleotides read TGTGCCAGCAGCCAAGCTTTATTAATAAATTCACCCCTCCACTTT.

The rearrangement links TRBV7-9 to TRBJ1-2; 9 bases line up with TRBD1. In germline, CDR1 is SEHNR, CDR2 FQNEAQ (reference sequence). J gave up 4 bases and V 5 bases, and 5 bases lay outside the gene matches. The CDR3 totals 14 residues. The CDR3 is CASSAGQGAYGYTF. The CDR3 nucleotides are TGTGCCAGCAGCGCGGGACAGGGAGCCTATGGCTACACCTTC.

This rearrangement joins TRBV5-1 to TRBJ2-6; maybe TRBD2 (6 bases). The CDR3 spans 16 residues. The germline V and J ends were trimmed by 5 bases and 2 bases, with 14 bases remaining between them. Germline CDR1 is SGHRS and CDR2 is YFSETQ. CDR3 coding DNA: TGCGCCAGCAGAGGAGGCGGCGGGACTGGGGCCAACGTCCTGACTTTC. Its translation is CASRGGGGTGANVLTF.

The rearrangement links TRBV20-1 to TRBJ1-2; no clear D gene. The CDR3 is 13 amino acids. V dropped 1 base and J dropped 7 bases, with 13 bases sitting between them. Germline CDR1 DFQATT, CDR2 SNEGSKA (reference sequence). DNA of the CDR3: TGCAGTGCTAGAGGGATCCAATCTGGTGGCTACACCTTC. It encodes CSARGIQSGGYTF.

This clonotype came up a few times. This sequence joins TRBV12-3 or TRBV12-4 and TRBJ1-6; D is uncertain. V lost 7 bases to trimming and J lost 8 bases, with 18 bases between them. This CDR3 has 15 amino acids. The CDR3 protein is CASNDNAAIDSPLHF. In DNA form, the CDR3 reads TGTGCCAGCAACGATAACGCTGCTATTGATTCACCCCTCCACTTT.

This clonotype has just a few counts. This chain joins TRBV19 and TRBJ2-2; 7 bases map to TRBD2. The CDR3 sequence is 13 residues long. The V segment lost 10 bases and the J segment 5 bases; nucleotides outside the gene matches: 7. Germline assignment: CDR1 LNHDA and CDR2 SQIVND (reference sequence). CDR3 nucleotide sequence: TGTGCCACCAGGACTAGGATGACCGGGGAGCTGTTTTTT. Translating it yields CATRTRMTGELFF.

The J gene is TRBJ2-5, the V gene TRBV12-3 or TRBV12-4, with D maybe TRBD1 (6 bases). Trimming took off 6 bases at V and 0 bases at J, with 11 bases between the two ends. CDR3 length equals 14 residues. The chain's CDR3 is CASRARDNQETQYF. In nucleotides, the CDR3 is TGTGCCAGCAGAGCTCGGGACAACCAAGAGACCCAGTACTTC.

This clonotype was picked up one time. This chain links TRBV7-8 with TRBJ2-5; 11 nucleotides match TRBD2. Germline lookup yields CDR1 SGHVS and CDR2 FQNEAQ. The trim removed 1 base at V and 3 bases at J, leaving 7 bases unmatched. The CDR3 covers 17 residues. CDR3 bases: TGTGCCAGCAGCTTAGGCCCCCCACTAGCGGGAGAAGAGACCCAGTACTTC. Protein sequence: CASSLGPPLAGEETQYF.

V gene TRBV20-1 combines with J gene TRBJ2-3; the D is unclear. Germline-derived CDR1 and CDR2 are DFQATT and SNEGSKA (reference sequence). Trimming removed 2 bases at V and 2 bases at J, with 11 bases between. This CDR3 has 14 amino acids. Here the CDR3 reads CSARLSRITDTQYF. The CDR3 bases are TGCAGTGCTAGATTGTCGAGAATCACAGATACGCAGTATTTT.

This clonotype was recorded only once. This rearrangement joins TRBV12-3 or TRBV12-4 to TRBJ1-6; D uncertain. The V end was cut by 2 bases, the J end by 9 bases, with 8 bases between. The CDR3 is made up of 13 amino acids. CDR3 protein: CASSLSRTSPLHF. CDR3 bases: TGTGCCAGCAGTTTATCCCGCACTTCACCCCTCCACTTT.